Each of the 8 T cell receptor beta chains below was sequenced from the same sample in a study of cytomegalovirus exposure and HLA in healthy donors. The repertoire was sequenced with immunoSEQ multiplex PCR; TCRdb's copy has only in-frame clones and lacks some. The sample has approximately 82,000 clones, approximately 95% seen once. The specimen was PBMCs. These receptors were obtained from a woman aged 18-29 years in good health and CMV-seronegative.

The J gene is TRBJ2-4, the V gene TRBV11-2; D is perhaps TRBD2 (5 bases). Per germline, CDR1 SGHAT and CDR2 FQNNGV. V was pared by 4 bases and J by 3 bases, with 19 bases between. The CDR3 is 17 amino acids. The CDR3 reads CASSSVGVKKGKNIQYF. The CDR3, as DNA: TGTGCCAGCAGCTCGGTGGGAGTTAAGAAGGGCAAAAACATTCAGTACTTC.

The chain employs TRBV10-3 and TRBJ2-2; D unresolved. The CDR3 has 18 amino acids. V lost 5 bases and J 0 bases, leaving 19 bases between the germline ends. The germline V gene has CDR1 ENHRY and CDR2 SYGVKD. The CDR3 DNA reads as TGTGCCATCAGTAGGTCGCAGGTGAACTTCGCGAACACCGGGGAGCTGTTTTTT. Translated: CAISRSQVNFANTGELFF.

The V call is TRBV4-3, the J call TRBJ2-7, with TRBD1 identical over 7 bases. Trimming cost V 0 bases and J 4 bases; bases outside gene matches: 9. This CDR3 region has 16 residues. Germline V gene sequence: CDR1 LGHNA, CDR2 YSLEER. The CDR3 DNA sequence: TGCGCCAGCAGCCAAGAGGCTACGGCAGGGGGATACGAGCAGTACTTC. This sequence encodes CASSQEATAGGYEQYF.

This clone was observed once. The J gene is TRBJ2-2, the V gene TRBV5-6; 7 bases align to TRBD2. Germline-derived CDR1 and CDR2 are SGHDT and YYEEEE. V was pared by 6 bases and J by 4 bases, with 9 bases of the junction left unmatched. The CDR3 is 15 amino acids. CDR3 DNA sequence: TGTGCCAGCACCCCCGGCGGGAGTTCCACCGGGGAGCTGTTTTTT. This gives the protein CASTPGGSSTGELFF.

V and J are TRBV5-1 and TRBJ2-3; TRBD2 agrees at 8 bases. The V gene's germline CDR1 is SGHRS and CDR2 YFSETQ. This CDR3 spans 15 amino acids. J gave up 4 bases and V 1 base, and 5 bases lay outside the gene matches. Here the CDR3 reads CASSLKSGSPDTQYF. For the CDR3, the DNA is TGCGCCAGCAGCTTGAAAAGCGGGAGCCCAGATACGCAGTATTTT.

The chain employs TRBV15 and TRBJ2-2; 8 nucleotides align to TRBD1. The trim removed 4 bases at V and 3 bases at J, leaving 1 base unmatched. The CDR3 loop spans 14 amino acids. Germline assignment: CDR1 LNHNV and CDR2 YYDKDF (reference sequence). Here the CDR3 DNA reads TGTGCCACCAGCAAGACAGGGGACACCGGGGAGCTGTTTTTT. Protein sequence: CATSKTGDTGELFF.

The chain recombines TRBV5-1 with TRBJ2-1; 10 bases are a match to TRBD2. The length of the CDR3 is 14 residues. In germline, CDR1 is SGHRS, CDR2 YFSETQ. V dropped 5 bases and J dropped 7; count of bases not matched to a gene: 6. CDR3 bases: TGCGCCAGCAGGAGCGGGAGGGCGAGGAATGAGCAGTTCTTC. It is translated as CASRSGRARNEQFF.

The V call is TRBV28, the J call TRBJ2-2; 7 bases map to TRBD2. The germline gives CDR1 MDHEN, CDR2 SYDVKM. With 5 bases clipped from V and 4 bases from J, the junction kept 13 bases outside the gene matches. This CDR3 spans 17 amino acids. Here the CDR3 DNA reads TGTGCCAGCAGTCAAAAACTAGCGCCTAGGGGCACCGGGGAGCTGTTTTTT. It yields the protein CASSQKLAPRGTGELFF.